The entry below describes one T cell receptor (beta chain). Measured with immunoSEQ multiplex PCR; TCRdb has only the in-frame clones, and not every one. Of some 90,000 clones listed, approximately 91% are singletons. These data are taken from a study of T cell responses to AZD1222 COVID-19 vaccine. This CDR3 has 16 residues. Germline V gives CDR1 MNHEY, CDR2 SVGEGT. Deletions cut 5 bases from V and 1 base from J, with 14 bases between. The gene calls are TRBV6-2 or TRBV6-3 and TRBJ2-2; D not resolved. The sequencing here drew on peripheral blood, taken on day 0 of AZD1222 vaccination. The receptor was isolated from an adult in good health. CDR3 DNA sequence: TGTGCCAGCAGTGTGACCCCTGGAGTGAACACCGGGGAGCTGTTTTTT. Encoded protein: CASSVTPGVNTGELFF.